The sequence of this T cell receptor beta chain was determined in a study of shared clonotypes between healthy human individuals. Study results and caveats: The study found roughly 5% of naive CD4 clonotypes shared across several donors.

With regard to this clone: The antigen remains undetermined.

The CDR3 runs to 13 residues. Trimming took 9 bases from V and 7 from J; bases not matched to a gene: 8. Per the germline V gene, CDR1 is SEHNR and CDR2 is FQNEAQ (reference sequence). Here immunoSEQ multiplex PCR was the method, and the copy in TCRdb shows in-frame clones only, minus some. Counted here are fewer than 2.5 million clones, over 85% occurring once; the ten biggest clones make up 0.36%. The chain links TRBV7-9 to TRBJ1-4; 7 bases are shared with TRBD1. Source material: naive CD4+ T cells from PBMCs. Subset in this sample: CD45RA+ positively selected. The receptor was isolated from a man younger than 35 in good health. Some clones in this sample may be carry-over from other donors' samples. The CDR3 protein is CASTRGLGEKLFF. The CDR3 nucleotides read TGTGCCAGTACGAGGGGGCTTGGTGAAAAACTGTTTTTT.